The 7 T cell receptor beta chains below come from one sample, sequenced in a study of CD8+CD57+ T cells in acquired aplastic anemia. In patients chosen for sequencing, flow cytometry had shown CD8+CD57+ cell expansion. Profiling that covered TCR beta VDJ and CDR3 relied on genomic DNA as its template. One entry per CDR3 protein results from TCRdb running MiXCR on the reads. Of around 150,000 distinct CDR3 sequences listed, around 48% were seen once; the top ten hold more than 30%. Sequencing was done on a sample of sorted CD4+, CD8+, or CD8+CD57+ T cells (not recorded which) from PBMCs. All receptors derive from a human donor with aplastic anemia.

The sample holds many counts of this clonotype. The chain carries TRBV12-3 or TRBV12-4 and TRBJ1-1, with D uncertain. This CDR3 is built from 15 residues. Trimming took 2 bases from V and 3 from J, leaving 13 bases between them. The CDR3 nucleotides are TGTGCCAGCAGTTTAACACATGTTACCTACACTGAAGCTTTCTTT. Translated, it gives CASSLTHVTYTEAFF.

This clonotype was seen a handful of times. This rearrangement joins TRBV2 to TRBJ2-7; 10 nucleotides agree with TRBD1. CDR1 is SNHLY, CDR2 FYNNEI, per germline. The V segment lost 8 bases and the J segment 2 bases; nucleotides outside the gene matches: 6. The CDR3 length is 14 residues. DNA for the CDR3: TGTGCCAGCGGACAGGGGGTGCCCACCTACGAGCAGTACTTC. This gives the protein CASGQGVPTYEQYF. The whole variable domain, remainder taken from reference TRBV2 and TRBJ2-7, is EPEVTQTPSHQVTQMGQEVILRCVPISNHLYFYWYRQILGQKVEFLVSFYNNEISEKSEIFDDQFSVERPDGSNFTLKIRSTKLEDSAMYFCASGQGVPTYEQYFGPGTRLTVT.

This clonotype was observed a handful of times. The chain couples TRBV30 to TRBJ2-1; TRBD1 matches at 8 bases. CDR3 length: 14 residues. J gave up 8 bases and V 0 bases, and 6 bases lay outside the gene matches. The germline gives CDR1 GTSNPN, CDR2 SVGIG (reference sequence). CDR3 coding DNA: TGTGCCTGGAGTGTAGTAGCAGGGGGCGATGAGCAGTTCTTC. It codes for CAWSVVAGGDEQFF.

The rearrangement uses TRBV7-9 and TRBJ1-4, with D maybe TRBD1 (5 bases). Germline V gene data show CDR1 as SEHNR and CDR2 as FQNEAQ (reference sequence). The CDR3 extends over 14 amino acids. V lost 0 bases, J lost 4 bases, and 6 bases lay in between. The CDR3 coding sequence is TGTGCCAGCAGCTTAGCGCAGGGTAATGAAAAACTGTTTTTT. Amino acid sequence: CASSLAQGNEKLFF.

To note about this clonotype: The missing conserved phenylalanine or tryptophan at the end of this CDR3 makes a read error likely. This chain uses TRBV27 with TRBJ2-1; a weak D match, TRBD1 (5 bases). Trimming left V 9 bases short and J 5 bases short, with 14 bases between. Germline V gene data show CDR1 as MNHEY and CDR2 as SMNVEV (reference sequence). The CDR3 has 13 residues. The CDR3 DNA sequence: TGTGCCAGTGCTTGGCAGGACAACAATGAGCAGTTCCTC. Its translation is CASAWQDNNEQFL.

J is TRBJ2-2 and V is TRBV5-6; TRBD1 matches 11 bases. Losses at the gene ends were 5 bases for V and 1 base for J; bases not matched to a gene: 7. CDR1 is SGHDT, CDR2 YYEEEE, per germline. CDR3 length: 17 residues. The CDR3 bases are TGTGCCAGCAGGCGGGACAGGGGGAGATTGAACACCGGGGAGCTGTTTTTT. Its protein is CASRRDRGRLNTGELFF.

J is TRBJ2-7 and V is TRBV28; D uncertain. Germline V gene lookup returns CDR1 MDHEN and CDR2 SYDVKM. Trimming took 7 bases from V and 7 from J, leaving 17 bases between them. There are 13 residues in the CDR3. The CDR3 DNA reads TGTGCCAGCAATATCGGACCCCTCCGGGAGCAGTACTTC. Amino acid sequence: CASNIGPLREQYF.